These 16 T cell receptor beta chains share one sample of origin, sequenced in a study of PD-1 blockade in classical Hodgkin lymphoma. The method was immunoSEQ multiplex PCR; TCRdb's version includes in-frame clones alone and lacks a portion of them. This sample has about 72,000 clones, with about 93% found just once. There was relapse after autologous stem cell transplantation in every patient, and there was variation in brentuximab vedotin exposure. The input for sequencing was peripheral blood mononuclear cells (PBMCs), taken at baseline. Receptor source: a human donor with classical Hodgkin lymphoma.

This chain links TRBV9 with TRBJ2-1; D possibly matches TRBD1 or TRBD2 (5 bases each). The CDR3 contains 17 residues. Trimming pared 2 bases from V and 5 bases from J, leaving 20 bases between. CDR1 is SGDLS, CDR2 YYNGEE, per germline. CDR3 sequence: CASSVDGTQNPHNEQFF. Here the CDR3 DNA reads TGTGCCAGCAGCGTTGACGGGACCCAAAACCCCCACAATGAGCAGTTCTTC.

This clone is labeled medium-sized. The chain joins TRBV30 to TRBJ2-7; D is perhaps TRBD1 (7 bases). Germline V lookup: CDR1 GTSNPN, CDR2 SVGIG (reference sequence). The CDR3 sequence is 16 residues long. V was trimmed by 0 bases and J by 4 bases, leaving 19 bases between them. CDR3: CAWSVGLAAGGYEQYF. CDR3 nucleotide sequence: TGTGCCTGGAGTGTAGGGTTGGCGGCAGGGGGGTACGAGCAGTACTTC. Together with reference TRBV30 and TRBJ2-7, the CDR3 gives the full variable domain: SQTIHQWPATLVQPVGSPLSLECTVEGTSNPNLYWYRQAAGRGLQLLFYSVGIGQISSEVPQNLSASRPQDRQFILSSKKLLLSDSGFYLCAWSVGLAAGGYEQYFGPGTRLTVT.

The chain joins TRBV4-1 to TRBJ1-1, with a weak D call TRBD1 (6 bases). The V end lost 3 bases, the J end lost 5 bases, and 13 bases lay between the germline ends. CDR3 length: 14 residues. Germline CDR1 MGHRA, CDR2 YSYEKL. The CDR3 region is CASSQHRVGTEAFF. Here the CDR3 DNA reads TGCGCCAGCAGCCAGCACAGGGTAGGGACTGAAGCTTTCTTT.

J is TRBJ2-7 and V is TRBV5-4; the D gene is possibly TRBD2 (7 bases). With 4 bases removed from V and 3 bases from J, the gap between germline ends came to 17 bases. This CDR3 is 15 amino acids long. Per germline, CDR1 SGHNT and CDR2 YYREEE (reference sequence). DNA for the CDR3: TGTGCCAGCAGCAAGGGGGACTATTCGAACTACGAGCAGTACTTC. It yields the protein CASSKGDYSNYEQYF.

In DNA, the CDR3 is TGTGCCAGCAGTTCGATGGACAGGGGAAGATTCAATGGCTACACCTTC. Its translation is CASSSMDRGRFNGYTF. The chain combines TRBV28 with TRBJ1-2; 9 bases map to TRBD1. Germline-derived CDR1 and CDR2 are MDHEN and SYDVKM. V shed 4 bases, J shed 6 bases, and the junction held 12 bases outside the gene matches. This CDR3 has 16 residues.

As regards this clone: Other DNA variants within this sample encode the same CDR3. The V and J genes are TRBV7-6 and TRBJ2-7; D might be TRBD2 (5 bases). Germline CDR1 and CDR2: SGHVS and FNYEAQ. The CDR3 has 14 residues. Trimming cost V 3 bases and J 3 bases, with 12 bases left between them. The CDR3 nucleotides read TGTGCCAGCAGCTTGGGGAGAGGCGTCTACGAGCAGTACTTC. Translated, it gives CASSLGRGVYEQYF.

V and J are TRBV25-1 and TRBJ1-3; no firm D call. V was shortened by 7 bases and J by 3 bases, with 10 bases between the two germline ends. This CDR3 spans 13 amino acids. CDR1 and CDR2 (germline): MGHDK, SYGVNS. CDR3 bases: TGTGCCAGCACGACCGGGAGTGGAAACACCATATATTTT. Residues: CASTTGSGNTIYF.

The gene calls are TRBV11-1 and TRBJ1-2; D is ambiguous. From germline, CDR1 is SGHAT and CDR2 FQDESV (reference sequence). Trimming stripped 5 bases from V and 6 bases from J, with 7 bases between. The CDR3 contains 11 residues. DNA of the CDR3: TGTGCCAGCAGCCCAAAGGATGGCTACACCTTC. Residues: CASSPKDGYTF.

A single count supports this clone. The chain recombines TRBV27 with TRBJ2-1, with 8 bases matching TRBD2. This CDR3 is built from 19 residues. The junction had 18 bases not matched to a gene; V was cut back by 1 base and J by 7 bases. In germline, CDR1 is MNHEY, CDR2 SMNVEV (reference sequence). Here the CDR3 reads CASSLLGPFGSGEGNEQFF. The CDR3 DNA reads as TGTGCCAGCAGTTTATTGGGACCCTTTGGTAGCGGGGAGGGGAATGAGCAGTTCTTC.

This sequence joins TRBV19 and TRBJ2-7; 7 positions agree with TRBD2. V shed 8 bases, J shed 1 base, and the junction held 11 bases outside the gene matches. Germline assignment: CDR1 LNHDA and CDR2 SQIVND (reference sequence). CDR3 length: 15 residues. The CDR3 here is CASAFGASGSYEQYF. In DNA form, the CDR3 reads TGTGCCAGTGCATTTGGCGCTAGCGGTTCCTACGAGCAGTACTTC.

The CDR3 protein is CATERGAGGSGEQYF. CDR3 nucleotides: TGTGCCACGGAGAGGGGCGCGGGAGGATCAGGGGAGCAGTACTTC. The chain recombines TRBV15 with TRBJ2-7, with 8 bases aligning to TRBD2. This CDR3 is 15 amino acids long. Unmatched junction bases numbered 17, after V lost 9 bases and J lost 7 bases. Germline V lookup: CDR1 LNHNV, CDR2 YYDKDF (reference sequence).

The CDR3 loop reads CASRPKLGTGGFNEKLFF. CDR3 DNA sequence: TGCGCCAGCAGGCCCAAGTTAGGTACAGGAGGTTTTAATGAAAAACTGTTTTTT. The V call is TRBV5-1, the J call TRBJ1-4, with D possibly being TRBD1 (5 bases). The CDR3 runs to 18 residues. Germline values: CDR1 SGHRS, CDR2 YFSETQ. The germline V and J ends were trimmed by 5 bases and 4 bases, with 24 bases remaining between them. The full variable domain, its missing parts supplied by reference TRBV5-1 and TRBJ1-4, is KAGVTQTPRYLIKTRGQQVTLSCSPISGHRSVSWYQQTPGQGLQFLFEYFSETQRNKGNFPGRFSGRQFSNSRSEMNVSTLELGDSALYLCASRPKLGTGGFNEKLFFGSGTQLSVL.

CDR3 loop: CASSIRTGERYEQYF. The CDR3 nucleotides are TGTGCCAGTAGTATTCGGACAGGGGAACGCTACGAGCAGTACTTC. The rearrangement uses TRBV19 and TRBJ2-7; 9 bases agree with TRBD1. Germline CDR1 is LNHDA and CDR2 is SQIVND (reference sequence). This CDR3 is 15 amino acids long. Trimming took 3 bases from V and 3 from J; bases not matched to a gene: 6.

This clone was seen a single time. The rearrangement joins TRBV4-1 to TRBJ2-6; D may correspond to TRBD1 or TRBD2 (5 bases each). The CDR3 spans 15 residues. V was trimmed by 7 bases and J by 0 bases, leaving 10 bases between them. Germline V lookup: CDR1 MGHRA, CDR2 YSYEKL. The CDR3 region is CASTPGSSGANVLTF. For the CDR3, the DNA is TGCGCCAGCACCCCAGGGAGCTCTGGGGCCAACGTCCTGACTTTC.

The J gene is TRBJ1-4, the V gene TRBV20-1; D is ambiguous. V gave up 6 bases and J gave up 4 bases, with 6 bases separating them. Per the germline V gene, CDR1 is DFQATT and CDR2 is SNEGSKA (reference sequence). This CDR3 has 11 residues. The CDR3 DNA sequence: TGCAGTGCGCGGTATAATGAAAAACTGTTTTTT. Its translation: CSARYNEKLFF.

The chain is built from TRBV7-9 and TRBJ1-3; D gene ambiguous. The CDR3 totals 12 residues. Germline lookup yields CDR1 SEHNR and CDR2 FQNEAQ (reference sequence). Trimming removed 5 bases from V and 1 base from J, with 3 bases in between. The CDR3 coding sequence is TGTGCCAGCAGCCGATCTGGAAACACCATATATTTT. This translates into CASSRSGNTIYF.